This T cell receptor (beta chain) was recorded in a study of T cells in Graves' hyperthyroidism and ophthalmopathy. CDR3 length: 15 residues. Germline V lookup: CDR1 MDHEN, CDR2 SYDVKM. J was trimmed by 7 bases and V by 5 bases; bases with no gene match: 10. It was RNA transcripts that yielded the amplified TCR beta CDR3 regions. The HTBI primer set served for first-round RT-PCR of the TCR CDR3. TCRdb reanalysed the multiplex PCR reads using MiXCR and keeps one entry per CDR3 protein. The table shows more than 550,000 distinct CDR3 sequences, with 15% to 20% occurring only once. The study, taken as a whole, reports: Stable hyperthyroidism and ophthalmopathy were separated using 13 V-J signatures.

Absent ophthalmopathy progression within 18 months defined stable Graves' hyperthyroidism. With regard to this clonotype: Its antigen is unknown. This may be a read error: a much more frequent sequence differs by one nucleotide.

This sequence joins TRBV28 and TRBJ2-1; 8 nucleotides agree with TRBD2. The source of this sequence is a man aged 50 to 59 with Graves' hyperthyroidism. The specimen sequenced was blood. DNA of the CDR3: TGTGCCAGCAGTCCGGAGCGGGGGAAGGAAAATGAGCAGTTCTTC. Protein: CASSPERGKENEQFF. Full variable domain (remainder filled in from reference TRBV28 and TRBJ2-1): DVKVTQSSRYLVKRTGEKVFLECVQDMDHENMFWYRQDPGLGLRLIYFSYDVKMKEKGDIPEGYSVSREKKERFSLILESASTNQTSMYLCASSPERGKENEQFFGPGTRLTVL.